The 20 T cell receptor beta chains below all came from one sample that was sequenced in a study of T-cell memory formation after mild COVID-19. TCRdb re-called the 5' RACE reads through MiXCR, storing one row per CDR3 protein. The profile shows 70,000 to 95,000 distinct CDR3 sequences, around 13% of them singletons. The sequencing input was PBMCs or a T cell subset sorted from them (not recorded which). The receptors here all came from a man aged 18-30 years who had mild COVID-19 (a few samples of this study predate the infection). Cell type and time point are not known.

This clonotype was seen more than once but under ten times. The chain recombines TRBV2 with TRBJ2-1; D remains ambiguous. Germline CDR1 is SNHLY and CDR2 is FYNNEI. CDR3 length equals 13 residues. V lost 8 bases, J lost 4 bases, and 12 bases lay in between. CDR3 region: CASETQLYNEQFF. DNA for the CDR3: TGTGCCAGCGAGACGCAGCTTTACAATGAGCAGTTCTTC.

This clonotype was found many times. DNA for the CDR3: TGTGCCAGCAGCCGGGCGGACACTGAAGCTTTCTTT. This gives the protein CASSRADTEAFF. This chain uses TRBV4-2 with TRBJ1-1; unclear D gene. This CDR3 spans 12 amino acids. Germline V lookup: CDR1 LGHNA, CDR2 YNFKEQ. V lost 4 bases and J 3 bases, leaving 6 bases between the germline ends.

This chain uses TRBV4-1 with TRBJ1-1; tentative D call: TRBD1 (5 bases). Between the trimmed V and J ends, which lost 4 bases and 10 bases, there was a span of 16 bases. This CDR3 has 13 residues. Per the germline V gene, CDR1 is MGHRA and CDR2 is YSYEKL. CDR3 sequence reads: CASSPRDGWIAFF. CDR3 coding DNA: TGCGCCAGCAGCCCCAGGGACGGGTGGATAGCTTTCTTT.

This clonotype was observed a few times. This chain connects TRBV7-9 to TRBJ2-2; D might be TRBD2 (5 bases). Trimming removed 8 bases from V and 3 bases from J, with 16 bases in between. The CDR3 contains 15 residues. CDR1 and CDR2 (germline): SEHNR, FQNEAQ (reference sequence). CDR3 in amino acids: CASEGSAVYTGELFF. The CDR3 nucleotides read TGTGCCAGCGAGGGCAGTGCCGTGTACACCGGGGAGCTGTTTTTT.

This clonotype was counted between two and nine times. The rearrangement joins TRBV29-1 to TRBJ2-3; 11 positions match TRBD2. After removal of 0 bases from V and 0 bases from J, the junction contained 5 bases not matched to a gene. CDR3 size: 17 residues. CDR1 is SQVTM, CDR2 ANQGSEA, per germline. CDR3 sequence: CSVEDPASGGSTDTQYF. CDR3 nucleotides: TGCAGCGTTGAAGATCCGGCTAGCGGGGGGAGCACAGATACGCAGTATTTT.

This clonotype appeared a few times. The chain carries TRBV10-3 and TRBJ1-2, with D uncertain. This CDR3 is 15 amino acids long. In germline, CDR1 is ENHRY, CDR2 SYGVKD. V was pared by 3 bases and J by 3 bases, with 14 bases between. CDR3 sequence: CAISDYARAYYGYTF. The CDR3 nucleotides are TGTGCCATCAGTGACTACGCCCGGGCTTACTATGGCTACACCTTC.

The chain couples TRBV27 to TRBJ1-1, with D unclear. The V and J ends lost 0 bases and 1 base respectively, with 9 bases between them. This CDR3 is 15 amino acids long. In germline, CDR1 is MNHEY, CDR2 SMNVEV (reference sequence). CDR3: CASSLSSPGNTEAFF. In DNA, the CDR3 is TGTGCCAGCAGTTTATCGAGTCCGGGGAACACTGAAGCTTTCTTT.

V usage is TRBV7-6 and J usage is TRBJ2-7; TRBD2 aligns across 7 bases. V lost 5 bases to trimming and J lost 2 bases; unmatched junction nucleotides: 9. The CDR3 covers 15 residues. CDR1 is SGHVS and CDR2 is FNYEAQ in the germline V gene. CDR3 bases: TGTGCCAGCAGCCCCTCGGCGGGGGACCCCTACGAGCAGTACTTC. Its translation: CASSPSAGDPYEQYF. Drawing the rest from reference TRBV7-6 and TRBJ2-7, the complete variable domain is GAGVSQSPRYKVTKRGQDVALRCDPISGHVSLYWYRQALGQGPEFLTYFNYEAQQDKSGLPNDRFSAERPEGSISTLTIQRTEQRDSAMYRCASSPSAGDPYEQYFGPGTRLTVT.

The chain joins TRBV11-3 to TRBJ2-1; 7 nucleotides line up with TRBD2. The CDR3 contains 13 residues. The trim removed 7 bases at V and 5 bases at J, leaving 5 bases unmatched. The V gene's germline CDR1 is SGHNT and CDR2 YENEEA. CDR3 in amino acids: CASNQRGHNEQFF. The CDR3 DNA sequence: TGTGCCAGCAACCAGCGGGGTCACAATGAGCAGTTCTTC.

This clonotype showed up just a few times. The rearrangement links TRBV6-6 to TRBJ2-2; 7 bases align to TRBD1. The CDR3 spans 15 residues. J lost 7 bases, V lost 8 bases, and 13 bases had no gene match. Germline V gene data show CDR1 as MNHNY and CDR2 as SVGAGI (reference sequence). The CDR3 spells CASHPSRQGGGELFF. The CDR3 region has the DNA TGTGCCAGCCACCCTTCCCGACAGGGCGGCGGGGAGCTGTTTTTT.

The sample holds a few counts of this clonotype. The chain is built from TRBV4-1 and TRBJ2-7; maybe TRBD1 (7 bases). The V end lost 2 bases, the J end lost 3 bases, and 17 bases lay between the germline ends. This CDR3 region has 16 residues. Per germline, CDR1 MGHRA and CDR2 YSYEKL. The CDR3 sequence: CASSQTGAPGDYEQYV. CDR3 nucleotide sequence: TGCGCCAGCAGCCAAACAGGGGCGCCGGGGGACTACGAGCAGTACGTC.

This clonotype was recorded a few times. The chain links TRBV7-9 to TRBJ2-7, with D uncertain. Deletions cut 1 base from V and 6 bases from J, with 7 bases between. CDR3 length equals 12 residues. The germline V gene has CDR1 SEHNR and CDR2 FQNEAQ (reference sequence). CDR3 sequence reads: CASSLVSGEQYF. CDR3 sequence (DNA): TGTGCCAGCAGCTTAGTCTCCGGCGAGCAGTACTTC.

The chain uses TRBV18 and TRBJ1-6; weak D call: TRBD1 (5 bases). This CDR3 spans 15 amino acids. V lost 1 base and J 8 bases, leaving 12 bases between the germline ends. The germline V gene has CDR1 KGHSH and CDR2 LQKENI. CDR3 region: CASSPRGREYSPLHF. The CDR3 DNA sequence: TGTGCCAGCTCACCACGAGGCAGGGAGTATTCACCCCTCCACTTT.

This chain connects TRBV5-6 to TRBJ1-2, with D unclear. CDR1 and CDR2 (germline): SGHDT, YYEEEE. With 5 bases removed from V and 7 bases from J, the gap between germline ends came to 15 bases. CDR3 size: 13 residues. The CDR3 sequence is CASRNHGGPGYTF. In DNA, the CDR3 is TGTGCCAGCAGGAATCACGGCGGCCCTGGCTACACCTTC.

The chain employs TRBV7-6 and TRBJ2-6, with 8 bases that match TRBD1. V trimming: 8 bases; J trimming: 3 bases; junction bases outside the gene matches: 12. Germline CDR1 and CDR2: SGHVS and FNYEAQ. The CDR3 is 17 amino acids. The DNA of the CDR3 is TGTGCCAGCTCCGAATGGCAGGGGGCTGATGGGGCCAACGTCCTGACTTTC. It codes for CASSEWQGADGANVLTF.

This clonotype occurred a few times. The chain carries TRBV29-1 and TRBJ1-1, with D perhaps matching TRBD1 (5 bases). V lost 5 bases to trimming and J lost 8 bases, with 9 bases between them. This CDR3 is 10 amino acids long. Germline CDR1 reads SQVTM; CDR2 reads ANQGSEA. The CDR3 spells CSVQGHEAFF. For the CDR3, the DNA is TGCAGCGTTCAGGGTCACGAAGCTTTCTTT. Full variable domain (outside the CDR3, taken from reference TRBV29-1 and TRBJ1-1): SAVISQKPSRDICQRGTSLTIQCQVDSQVTMMFWYRQQPGQSLTLIATANQGSEATYESGFVIDKFPISRPNLTFSTLTVSNMSPEDSSIYLCSVQGHEAFFGQGTRLTVV.

The chain is built from TRBV7-2 and TRBJ2-6; D possibly corresponds to TRBD2 (6 bases). In germline, CDR1 is SGHTA, CDR2 FQGNSA. V shed 1 base and J shed 0 bases, with 19 bases lying between them. CDR3 length: 20 amino acids. The CDR3, as DNA: TGTGCCAGCAGCTTAGGGGCGGGACTTGATCTCAGCTCTGGGGCCAACGTCCTGACTTTC. Protein: CASSLGAGLDLSSGANVLTF.

This clonotype has more than one count but fewer than ten. This chain uses TRBV12-3 or TRBV12-4 with TRBJ2-7; tentative D call: TRBD1 (5 bases). Trimming left V 4 bases short and J 2 bases short, with 12 bases between. The CDR3 runs to 14 residues. Here the CDR3 DNA reads TGTGCCAGCAGTTGGGGCCCCCATGCCTACGAGCAGTACTTC. This sequence encodes CASSWGPHAYEQYF.

The DNA for the CDR3 is TGTGCCAGCAGCCCCTGGACAGGAGCCCAACCGTATGAAGCTTTCTTT. Its translation is CASSPWTGAQPYEAFF. This rearrangement joins TRBV7-2 to TRBJ1-1, with 7 bases aligning to TRBD1. Looked up from germline, CDR1 is SGHTA and CDR2 is FQGNSA. The CDR3 is made up of 16 amino acids. Germline trimming cut 5 bases from V and 7 bases from J; bases unmatched to any gene: 16.

This clonotype appeared a few times. The chain combines TRBV11-3 with TRBJ2-1, with 8 nucleotides matching TRBD2. V lost 2 bases, J lost 6 bases, and 12 bases stayed unmatched. The germline gives CDR1 SGHNT, CDR2 YENEEA. This CDR3 has 17 amino acids. The CDR3 DNA is TGTGCCAGCAGCTTAATAATGGGCGGGGGGTACCCCAATGAGCAGTTCTTC. Its translation is CASSLIMGGGYPNEQFF.